This entry lists 4 T cell receptor beta chains sequenced from one sample in a study of resident and recirculating memory T cells in vitiligo. Sequencing was performed with immunoSEQ multiplex PCR; in TCRdb, only in-frame clones are kept and a portion is missing. The sample consists of tens of thousands of clones, about 89% of them appearing once. Sequencing input: blood. The receptor set was obtained from a male donor with vitiligo.

This clone was seen a handful of times. The chain recombines TRBV19 with TRBJ1-1; D gene ambiguous. Germline CDR1 and CDR2: LNHDA and SQIVND (reference sequence). V was clipped by 10 bases and J by 1 base, with 16 bases between them. This CDR3 contains 14 residues. The CDR3 bases are TGTGCCACAAAGGGCGGACTGCAGAACACTGAAGCTTTCTTT. Amino acids: CATKGGLQNTEAFF.

Only one count was recorded for this clone. The chain couples TRBV28 to TRBJ1-1, with 12 nucleotides matching TRBD1. The germline V gene has CDR1 MDHEN and CDR2 SYDVKM. V gave up 8 bases and J gave up 10 bases; unmatched junction bases: 11. The CDR3 totals 14 residues. CDR3 nucleotides: TGTGCCAGCCGATTGCCGGGACAGGGGGCTTTAGCTTTCTTT. It specifies CASRLPGQGALAFF.

This chain joins TRBV6-5 and TRBJ1-6; 9 bases map to TRBD1. V gave up 9 bases and J gave up 10 bases; unmatched junction bases: 7. Germline values: CDR1 MNHEY, CDR2 SVGAGI. The CDR3 is made up of 13 amino acids. CDR3 sequence reads: CARGDRDRSPLHF. For the CDR3, the DNA is TGTGCCAGGGGGGACAGGGATCGATCACCCCTCCACTTT.

J is TRBJ2-5 and V is TRBV5-1, with TRBD2 as a possible D gene (6 bases). There are 15 residues in the CDR3. Germline assignment: CDR1 SGHRS and CDR2 YFSETQ. V lost 2 bases and J lost 3, with 14 bases in between. CDR3 coding DNA: TGCGCCAGCAGCTTCTGGGACTGGAGGGAAGAGACCCAGTACTTC. Translated, it gives CASSFWDWREETQYF.